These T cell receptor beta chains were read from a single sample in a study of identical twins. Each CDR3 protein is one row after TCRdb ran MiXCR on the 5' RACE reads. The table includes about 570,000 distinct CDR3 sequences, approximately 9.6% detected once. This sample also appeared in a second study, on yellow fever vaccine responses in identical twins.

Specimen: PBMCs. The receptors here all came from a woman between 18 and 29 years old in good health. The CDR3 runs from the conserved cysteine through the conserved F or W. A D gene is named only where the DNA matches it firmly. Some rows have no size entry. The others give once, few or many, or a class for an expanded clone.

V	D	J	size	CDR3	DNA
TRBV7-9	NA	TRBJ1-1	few	CASSVVEAVGTEAFF	TGTGCCAGCAGCGTGGTGGAGGCTGTAGGCACTGAAGCTTTCTTT
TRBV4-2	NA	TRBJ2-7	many	CASSQEGIAEASYEQYF	TGTGCCAGCAGCCAAGAGGGGATAGCGGAGGCTTCCTACGAGCAGTACTTC
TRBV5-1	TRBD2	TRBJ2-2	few	CASEPGLNTGELFF	TGCGCCAGCGAGCCGGGACTAAACACCGGGGAGCTGTTTTTT
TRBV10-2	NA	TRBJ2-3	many	CASSDPSTTDTQYF	TGCGCCAGCAGTGACCCCTCCACAACAGATACGCAGTATTTT
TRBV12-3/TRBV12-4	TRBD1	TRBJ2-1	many	CASTSRQGSYNEQFF	TGTGCCAGCACCTCCAGACAGGGGTCCTACAATGAGCAGTTCTTC
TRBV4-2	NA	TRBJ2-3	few	CASSQEKSADTQYF	TGTGCCAGCAGCCAAGAAAAATCGGCAGATACGCAGTATTTT
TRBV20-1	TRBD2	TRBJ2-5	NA	CSARTSGRAPRETQYF	TGCAGTGCGCGGACTAGCGGGAGGGCCCCCAGAGAGACCCAGTACTTC
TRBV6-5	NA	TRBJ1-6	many	CASSYSTGINSPLHF	TGTGCCAGCAGTTACTCGACCGGTATTAATTCACCCCTCCACTTT
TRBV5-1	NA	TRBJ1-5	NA	CASSFDGGRNQPQHF	TGCGCCAGCAGCTTCGACGGGGGCCGAAATCAGCCCCAGCATTTT
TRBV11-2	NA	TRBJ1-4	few	CASQRAVNEKLFF	TGTGCCAGCCAAAGGGCAGTTAATGAAAAACTGTTTTTT
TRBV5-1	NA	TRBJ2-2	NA	CASSPDFGAGELFF	TGCGCCAGCAGTCCGGACTTCGGGGCCGGGGAGCTGTTTTTT